Following are 21 T cell receptor beta chains from one sample sequenced in a study of blood T cell repertoires in COVID-19. The data were produced by immunoSEQ multiplex PCR, yet TCRdb's version contains in-frame clones alone and is incomplete. This table holds a few hundred thousand clones, 89% found once. Sequenced input: PBMCs or T cells enriched from blood (not recorded which). These receptors were collected from a woman in her forties who had recovered from COVID-19.

This chain connects TRBV5-1 to TRBJ1-1; 10 nucleotides align to TRBD1. With V trimmed by 5 bases and J by 0 bases, 7 bases remained unmatched. The CDR3 totals 16 residues. The V gene's germline CDR1 is SGHRS and CDR2 YFSETQ. As DNA, the CDR3 is TGCGCCAGCAGTTTATTCGGGACAGGGGTGAACACTGAAGCTTTCTTT. Protein: CASSLFGTGVNTEAFF.

This clone occurred once. The chain employs TRBV7-8 and TRBJ2-7; 11 nucleotides agree with TRBD2. CDR1 is SGHVS, CDR2 FQNEAQ, per germline. V gave up 5 bases and J gave up 4 bases; unmatched junction bases: 4. The CDR3 is 14 amino acids. The CDR3 region has the DNA TGTGCCAGCAGCCGCGGGACTAGCGGATACGAGCAGTACTTC. It encodes CASSRGTSGYEQYF.

The V and J genes are TRBV20-1 and TRBJ2-5; the D is unclear. This CDR3 is built from 11 residues. V lost 5 bases and J 2 bases, leaving 6 bases between the germline ends. Per the germline V gene, CDR1 is DFQATT and CDR2 is SNEGSKA (reference sequence). The CDR3 sequence is CSAAGQETQYF. For the CDR3, the DNA is TGCAGTGCTGCAGGACAAGAGACCCAGTACTTC.

This clone was seen repeatedly, ten times or more. The chain links TRBV2 to TRBJ2-5; 10 bases line up with TRBD2. The V gene end was trimmed by 1 base and the J gene end by 5 bases; junction bases not matched to a gene: 4. The CDR3 consists of 15 residues. CDR1 and CDR2 from the germline V gene are SNHLY and FYNNEI. CDR3 region: CASSEGLAGAETQYF. DNA for the CDR3: TGTGCCAGCAGTGAAGGGCTAGCGGGAGCTGAGACCCAGTACTTC.

The chain has TRBV29-1 and TRBJ2-5; 11 bases map to TRBD2. The germline gives CDR1 SQVTM, CDR2 ANQGSEA. This CDR3 has 16 amino acids. Trimming cost V 2 bases and J 4 bases; bases outside gene matches: 9. The DNA of the CDR3 is TGCAGCGTTGAAAGAGCTAGCGGGAGGTTGGTAGAGACCCAGTACTTC. As protein: CSVERASGRLVETQYF.

The chain joins TRBV7-2 to TRBJ1-6; D not resolved. Germline V gene sequence: CDR1 SGHTA, CDR2 FQGNSA. Deletions cut 6 bases from V and 6 bases from J, with 12 bases between. The CDR3 length is 14 residues. CDR3 residues: CASRRGRGNSPLHF. Written as DNA, the CDR3 is TGTGCCAGCAGACGTGGTCGGGGTAATTCACCCCTCCACTTT.

The chain employs TRBV7-9 and TRBJ1-1; tentatively, D is TRBD1 (5 bases). The CDR3 spans 14 residues. CDR1 SEHNR and CDR2 FQNEAQ come from the germline V gene (reference sequence). V lost 3 bases and J lost 9, with 17 bases in between. The CDR3, as DNA: TGTGCCAGCAGCTTTGGGGGAGGGGAAGGTCAAGCTTTCTTT. Translating gives CASSFGGGEGQAFF.

The chain carries TRBV24-1 and TRBJ2-6; D call uncertain. Trimming shortened V by 5 bases and J by 0 bases, and 10 bases separated the two germline ends. The CDR3 loop spans 16 amino acids. Germline values: CDR1 KGHDR, CDR2 SFDVKD. The CDR3, as DNA: TGTGCCACCAGTGGCCCCACAAGCTCTGGGGCCAACGTCCTGACTTTC. Translation: CATSGPTSSGANVLTF.

The chain uses TRBV6-5 and TRBJ1-1; D remains unclear. V lost 8 bases, J lost 5 bases, and 21 bases lay in between. The germline V gene encodes CDR1 MNHEY and CDR2 SVGAGI. The CDR3 is 15 residues long. The CDR3 coding sequence is TGTGCCAGCGGATTTCCTAGTTTATCTCCGACTGAAGCTTTCTTT. This codes for CASGFPSLSPTEAFF.

The V and J genes are TRBV18 and TRBJ2-7; TRBD1 matches 8 bases. The germline CDR1 and CDR2 sequences are KGHSH and LQKENI. V lost 2 bases and J lost 2; bases outside the gene matches: 14. The CDR3 totals 18 residues. The chain's CDR3 is CASSPRIQPGQVAYEQYF. The CDR3 coding sequence is TGTGCCAGCTCACCAAGAATTCAACCGGGACAGGTCGCCTACGAGCAGTACTTC.

Comments on this clone: Other nucleotide sequences from this sample produce the same CDR3. The chain combines TRBV28 with TRBJ1-5; D gene ambiguous. This CDR3 contains 16 residues. Per germline, CDR1 MDHEN and CDR2 SYDVKM. The germline V and J ends were trimmed by 0 bases and 2 bases, with 11 bases remaining between them. The CDR3 DNA follows: TGTGCCAGCAGTTTATGGACCGGGGAGGGCAATCAGCCCCAGCATTTT. Translation: CASSLWTGEGNQPQHF.

The rearrangement joins TRBV29-1 to TRBJ1-1, with D tentatively TRBD1 (5 bases). V lost 5 bases, J lost 0 bases, and 7 bases lay in between. Germline V CDR1 and CDR2: SQVTM, ANQGSEA. This CDR3 contains 12 residues. This CDR3 reads CSVRQMNTEAFF. Written as DNA, the CDR3 is TGCAGCGTTAGACAGATGAACACTGAAGCTTTCTTT.

The chain recombines TRBV27 with TRBJ2-1, with 11 bases fitting TRBD2. V shed 6 bases, J shed 13 bases, and the junction held 5 bases outside the gene matches. The CDR3 sequence is 12 residues long. Germline loops: CDR1 MNHEY, CDR2 SMNVEV (reference sequence). The CDR3 nucleotides are TGTGCCAGCAGGACGGGGACTAGCGGCCAGTTCTTC. Protein product: CASRTGTSGQFF.

The CDR3 nucleotides are TGTGCCAGTAGTACCCTGGGGGACAGGGTATGGGGTAGCAATCAGCCCCAGCATTTT. It is translated as CASSTLGDRVWGSNQPQHF. This chain joins TRBV19 and TRBJ1-5; 9 positions agree with TRBD1. V trimming: 4 bases; J trimming: 0 bases; junction bases outside the gene matches: 13. The CDR3 runs 19 residues. From germline, CDR1 is LNHDA and CDR2 SQIVND (reference sequence).

This chain uses TRBV2 with TRBJ2-5; 8 positions match TRBD2. Germline V CDR1 and CDR2: SNHLY, FYNNEI. This CDR3 has 15 amino acids. V gave up 5 bases and J gave up 1 base; unmatched junction bases: 6. This chain's CDR3 is CASSRAGALQETQYF. For the CDR3, the DNA is TGTGCCAGCAGTCGAGCGGGGGCCCTCCAAGAGACCCAGTACTTC. The whole variable domain, remainder taken from reference TRBV2 and TRBJ2-5, is EPEVTQTPSHQVTQMGQEVILRCVPISNHLYFYWYRQILGQKVEFLVSFYNNEISEKSEIFDDQFSVERPDGSNFTLKIRSTKLEDSAMYFCASSRAGALQETQYFGPGTRLLVL.

This rearrangement joins TRBV21-1 to TRBJ2-7; the table's TRBD1 call for D was not verified on the DNA. TRBV21-1 is designated a pseudogene. CDR3 size: 13 residues. This CDR3 is CASSLQGDYEQYF. The DNA for the CDR3 is TGTGCCAGCAGCTTACAGGGGGACTACGAGCAGTACTTC.

The chain links TRBV3-1 (or the pseudogene TRBV3-2) to TRBJ2-5, with 7 bases that match TRBD2. The V segment lost 6 bases and the J segment 4 bases; nucleotides outside the gene matches: 8. This CDR3 contains 14 residues. The V gene's germline CDR1 is LGHDT and CDR2 YNNKEL (reference sequence). For the CDR3, the DNA is TGTGCCAGCAGTCCCGGGCGGGGGAGAGAGACCCAGTACTTC. Encoded protein: CASSPGRGRETQYF.

This clone has ten or more counts. The chain joins TRBV28 to TRBJ1-5, with 8 bases lining up with TRBD1. Germline V gene sequence: CDR1 MDHEN, CDR2 SYDVKM. The CDR3 is 17 amino acids. Germline trimming cut 1 base from V and 0 bases from J; bases unmatched to any gene: 5. The CDR3 loop is CASSLSGTGYSNQPQHF. The CDR3 DNA sequence: TGTGCCAGCAGTTTATCCGGGACAGGTTATAGCAATCAGCCCCAGCATTTT.

This clone was observed a handful of times. This sequence joins TRBV6-2 or TRBV6-3 and TRBJ2-1; 14 bases are a match to TRBD2. CDR1 is MNHEY, CDR2 SVGEGT, per germline. CDR3 length: 16 residues. With V trimmed by 5 bases and J by 9 bases, 9 bases remained unmatched. CDR3 amino acids: CASSQGLAGVAGEQFF. The CDR3 region has the DNA TGTGCCAGCAGTCAGGGACTAGCGGGAGTTGCTGGTGAGCAGTTCTTC.

J is TRBJ2-7 and V is TRBV28; TRBD1 aligns across 8 bases. The CDR3 covers 13 residues. Germline CDR1 MDHEN, CDR2 SYDVKM. The trim removed 2 bases at V and 5 bases at J, leaving 2 bases unmatched. The CDR3 coding sequence is TGTGCCAGCAGTTTACAGGGGGCCGACGAGCAGTACTTC. Protein product: CASSLQGADEQYF.

The chain joins TRBV24-1 to TRBJ2-5; D remains ambiguous. The CDR3 has 13 amino acids. V was clipped by 3 bases and J by 1 base, with 5 bases between them. Germline V gene sequence: CDR1 KGHDR, CDR2 SFDVKD. CDR3 sequence: CATSDPGQETQYF. CDR3 in DNA: TGTGCCACCAGTGATCCGGGCCAAGAGACCCAGTACTTC.